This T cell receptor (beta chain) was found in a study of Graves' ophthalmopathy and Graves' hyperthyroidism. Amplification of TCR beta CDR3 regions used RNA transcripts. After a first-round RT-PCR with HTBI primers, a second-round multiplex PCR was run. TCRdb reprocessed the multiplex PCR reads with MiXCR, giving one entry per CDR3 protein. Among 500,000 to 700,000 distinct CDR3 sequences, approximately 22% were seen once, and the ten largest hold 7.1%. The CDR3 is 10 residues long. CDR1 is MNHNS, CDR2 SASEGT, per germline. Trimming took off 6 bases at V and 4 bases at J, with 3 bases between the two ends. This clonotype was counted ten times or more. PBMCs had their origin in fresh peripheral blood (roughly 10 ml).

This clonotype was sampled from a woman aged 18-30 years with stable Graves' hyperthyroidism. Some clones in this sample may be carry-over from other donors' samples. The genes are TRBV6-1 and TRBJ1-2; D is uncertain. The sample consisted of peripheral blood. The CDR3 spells CASSFYGYTF. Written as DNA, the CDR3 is TGTGCCAGCAGCTTCTATGGCTACACCTTC.